Reported below is one T cell receptor beta chain. The record originates from a study of blood T cell repertoires in COVID-19. The protocol was immunoSEQ multiplex PCR, while the TCRdb copy is restricted to in-frame clones and leaves out a portion. The table includes fewer than 250,000 clones, 80% to 90% detected once. The CDR3 sequence is 19 residues long. V gave up 2 bases and J gave up 6 bases, with 27 bases separating them. In germline, CDR1 is SGHNT, CDR2 YYREEE (reference sequence). V usage is TRBV5-4 and J usage is TRBJ2-1; weak D call: TRBD2 (6 bases). The specimen was PBMCs or T cells enriched from blood (not recorded which). The sequence derives from a woman aged 50 to 60 who had been exposed to COVID-19. CDR3 sequence reads: CASSLPSGRTGRRGNEQFF. The CDR3 DNA is TGTGCCAGCAGCTTACCTTCGGGGAGGACGGGCCGACGTGGCAATGAGCAGTTCTTC.